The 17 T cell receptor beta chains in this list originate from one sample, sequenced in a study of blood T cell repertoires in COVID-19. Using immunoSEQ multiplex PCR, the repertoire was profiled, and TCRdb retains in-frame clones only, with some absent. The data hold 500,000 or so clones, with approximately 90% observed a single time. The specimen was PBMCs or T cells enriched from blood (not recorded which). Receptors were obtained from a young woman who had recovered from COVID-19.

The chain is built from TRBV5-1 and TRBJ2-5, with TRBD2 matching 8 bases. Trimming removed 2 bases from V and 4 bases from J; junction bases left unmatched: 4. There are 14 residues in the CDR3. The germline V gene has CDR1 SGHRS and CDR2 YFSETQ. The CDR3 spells CASSFTGGRETQYF. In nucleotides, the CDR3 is TGCGCCAGCAGCTTTACGGGGGGGCGAGAGACCCAGTACTTC. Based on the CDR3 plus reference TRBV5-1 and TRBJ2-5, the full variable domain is KAGVTQTPRYLIKTRGQQVTLSCSPISGHRSVSWYQQTPGQGLQFLFEYFSETQRNKGNFPGRFSGRQFSNSRSEMNVSTLELGDSALYLCASSFTGGRETQYFGPGTRLLVL.

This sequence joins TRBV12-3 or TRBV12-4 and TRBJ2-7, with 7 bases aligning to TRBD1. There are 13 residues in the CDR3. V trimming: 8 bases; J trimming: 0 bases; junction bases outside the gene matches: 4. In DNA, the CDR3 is TGTGCCAGCCAACGGGACAGCTCCTACGAGCAGTACTTC. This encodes CASQRDSSYEQYF.

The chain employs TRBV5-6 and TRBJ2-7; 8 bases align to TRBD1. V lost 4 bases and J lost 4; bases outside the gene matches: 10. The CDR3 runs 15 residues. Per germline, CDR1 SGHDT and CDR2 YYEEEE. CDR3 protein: CASSLSDRVRYEQYF. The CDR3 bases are TGTGCCAGCAGCCTTTCGGACAGGGTCAGGTACGAGCAGTACTTC.

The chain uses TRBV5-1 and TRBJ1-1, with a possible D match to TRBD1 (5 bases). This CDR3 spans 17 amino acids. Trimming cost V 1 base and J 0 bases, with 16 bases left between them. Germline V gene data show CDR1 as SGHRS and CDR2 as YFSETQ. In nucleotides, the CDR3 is TGCGCCAGCAGCTTGTTAGGGGCCACCATCATGAACACTGAAGCTTTCTTT. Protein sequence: CASSLLGATIMNTEAFF.

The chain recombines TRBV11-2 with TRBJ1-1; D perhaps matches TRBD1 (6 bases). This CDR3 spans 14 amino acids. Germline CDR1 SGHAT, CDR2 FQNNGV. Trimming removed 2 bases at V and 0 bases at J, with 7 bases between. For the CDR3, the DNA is TGTGCCAGCAGCTTATGGGACATGAACACTGAAGCTTTCTTT. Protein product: CASSLWDMNTEAFF.

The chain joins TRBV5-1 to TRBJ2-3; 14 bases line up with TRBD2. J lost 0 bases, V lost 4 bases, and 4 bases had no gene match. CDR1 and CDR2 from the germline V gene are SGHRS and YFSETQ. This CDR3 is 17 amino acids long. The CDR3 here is CASSRGLAGASTDTQYF. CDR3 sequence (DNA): TGCGCCAGCAGCCGGGGACTAGCGGGGGCGAGCACAGATACGCAGTATTTT.

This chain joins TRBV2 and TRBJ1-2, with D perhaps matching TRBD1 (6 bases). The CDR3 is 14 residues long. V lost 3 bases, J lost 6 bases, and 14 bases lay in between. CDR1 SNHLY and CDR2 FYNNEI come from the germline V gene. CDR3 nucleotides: TGTGCCAGCAGTGAGACGACAGGCTTGGATGGCTACACCTTC. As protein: CASSETTGLDGYTF.

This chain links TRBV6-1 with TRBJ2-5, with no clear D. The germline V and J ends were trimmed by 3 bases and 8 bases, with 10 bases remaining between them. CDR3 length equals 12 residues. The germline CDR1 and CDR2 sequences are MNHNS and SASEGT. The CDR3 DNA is TGTGCCAGCAGTGAGAGAAGCCCTACCCAGTACTTC. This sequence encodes CASSERSPTQYF.

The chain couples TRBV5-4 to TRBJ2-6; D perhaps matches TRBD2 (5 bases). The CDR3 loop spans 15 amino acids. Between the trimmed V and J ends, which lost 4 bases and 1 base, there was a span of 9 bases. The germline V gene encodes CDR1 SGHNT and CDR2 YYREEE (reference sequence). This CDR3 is CASSLGRSGANVLTF. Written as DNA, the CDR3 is TGTGCCAGCAGCCTGGGGAGATCTGGGGCCAACGTCCTGACTTTC. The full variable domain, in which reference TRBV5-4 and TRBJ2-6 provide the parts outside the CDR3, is ETGVTQSPTHLIKTRGQQVTLRCSSQSGHNTVSWYQQALGQGPQFIFQYYREEENGRGNFPPRFSGLQFPNYSSELNVNALELDDSALYLCASSLGRSGANVLTFGAGSRLTVL.

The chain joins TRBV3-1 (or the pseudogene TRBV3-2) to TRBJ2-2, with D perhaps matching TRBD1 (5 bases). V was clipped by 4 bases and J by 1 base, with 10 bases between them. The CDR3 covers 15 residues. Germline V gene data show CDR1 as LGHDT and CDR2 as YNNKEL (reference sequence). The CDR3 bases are TGTGCCAGCAGCCCGTGGGGCCAGAACACCGGGGAGCTGTTTTTT. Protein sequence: CASSPWGQNTGELFF.

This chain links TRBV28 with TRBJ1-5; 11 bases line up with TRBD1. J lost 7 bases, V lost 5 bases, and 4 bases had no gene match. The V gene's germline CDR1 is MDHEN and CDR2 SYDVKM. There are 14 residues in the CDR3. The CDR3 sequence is CASSGGTGGQPQHF. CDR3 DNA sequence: TGTGCCAGCAGTGGGGGGACAGGGGGGCAGCCCCAGCATTTT.

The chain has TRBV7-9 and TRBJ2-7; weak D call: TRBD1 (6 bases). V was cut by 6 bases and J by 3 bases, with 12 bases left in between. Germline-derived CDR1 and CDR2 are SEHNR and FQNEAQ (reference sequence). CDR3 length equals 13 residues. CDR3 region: CASSRDTDYEQYF. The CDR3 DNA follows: TGTGCCAGCAGTCGGGACACTGACTACGAGCAGTACTTC.

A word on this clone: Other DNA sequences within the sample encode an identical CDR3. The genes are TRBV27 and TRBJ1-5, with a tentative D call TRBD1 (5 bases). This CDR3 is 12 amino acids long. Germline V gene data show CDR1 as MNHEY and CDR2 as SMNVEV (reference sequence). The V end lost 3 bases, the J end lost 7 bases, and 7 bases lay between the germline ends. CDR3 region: CASSFPGQPQHF. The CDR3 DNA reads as TGTGCCAGCAGTTTCCCAGGGCAGCCCCAGCATTTT.

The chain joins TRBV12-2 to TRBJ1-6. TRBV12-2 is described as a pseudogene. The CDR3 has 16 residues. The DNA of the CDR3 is TGTGCAAGTCGCTTAGGTTCTTGGCGGTTTAATTCACCCCTCCACTTT. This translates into CASRLGSWRFNSPLHF.

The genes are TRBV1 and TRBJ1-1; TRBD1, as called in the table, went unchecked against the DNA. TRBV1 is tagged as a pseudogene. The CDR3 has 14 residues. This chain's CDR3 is CTSSQTGVNTEAFF. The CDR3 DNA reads TGCACCAGCAGCCAGACAGGGGTGAACACTGAAGCTTTCTTT.

CDR3 protein: CASSLGGLLGNTIYF. In nucleotides, the CDR3 is TGTGCCAGCAGCTTGGGTGGCCTTTTGGGCAACACCATATATTTT. J is TRBJ1-3 and V is TRBV5-6, with D uncertain. This CDR3 has 15 amino acids. Trimming removed 0 bases at V and 7 bases at J, with 14 bases between. Germline-derived CDR1 and CDR2 are SGHDT and YYEEEE. Using reference TRBV5-6 and TRBJ1-3 for the parts outside the CDR3, the full variable domain is DAGVTQSPTHLIKTRGQQVTLRCSPKSGHDTVSWYQQALGQGPQFIFQYYEEEERQRGNFPDRFSGHQFPNYSSELNVNALLLGDSALYLCASSLGGLLGNTIYFGEGSWLTVV.

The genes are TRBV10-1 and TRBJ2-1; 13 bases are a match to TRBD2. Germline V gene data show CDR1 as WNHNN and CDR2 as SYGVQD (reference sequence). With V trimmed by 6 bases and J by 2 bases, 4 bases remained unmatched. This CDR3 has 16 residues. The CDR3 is CASSPTSGGTYNEQFF. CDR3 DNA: TGCGCCAGCAGCCCGACTAGCGGGGGGACCTACAATGAGCAGTTCTTC.